The 22 T cell receptor beta chains presented below share a single source sample, sequenced in a study of blood T cell repertoires in COVID-19. Sequencing used immunoSEQ multiplex PCR; TCRdb keeps in-frame clones, though not all of them. The sample shows 150,000 to 200,000 clones, around 84% of them seen only once. Sequenced: peripheral blood. The receptors shown here come from a human donor with acute or convalescent COVID-19. The donor label of this sample is uncertain.

The CDR3 sequence is CASSQVPTRKQFF. CDR3 bases: TGTGCCAGCAGCCAAGTCCCGACTAGGAAGCAGTTCTTC. The chain has TRBV14 and TRBJ2-1; maybe TRBD2 (6 bases). The CDR3 has 13 residues. Germline assignment: CDR1 SGHDN and CDR2 FVKESK. V was pared by 1 base and J by 11 bases, with 12 bases between. Based on the CDR3 plus reference TRBV14 and TRBJ2-1, the full variable domain is EAGVTQFPSHSVIEKGQTVTLRCDPISGHDNLYWYRRVMGKEIKFLLHFVKESKQDESGMPNNRFLAERTGGTYSTLKVQPAELEDSGVYFCASSQVPTRKQFFGPGTRLTVL.

This chain links TRBV18 with TRBJ1-1, with unresolved D. V gave up 2 bases and J gave up 2 bases, with 9 bases separating them. The CDR3 runs to 14 residues. Per the germline V gene, CDR1 is KGHSH and CDR2 is LQKENI. Here the CDR3 reads CASSPVSRNTEAFF. CDR3 in DNA: TGTGCCAGCTCACCAGTTAGCAGAAACACTGAAGCTTTCTTT.

The genes are TRBV7-2 and TRBJ1-6, with D perhaps matching TRBD1 (6 bases). In germline, CDR1 is SGHTA, CDR2 FQGNSA. Trimming took off 4 bases at V and 5 bases at J, with 18 bases between the two ends. The CDR3 has 17 amino acids. The CDR3, as DNA: TGTGCCAGCAGCTCCGGGGGAGGGGGGCCGAATAATTCACCCCTCCACTTT. This translates into CASSSGGGGPNNSPLHF.

The chain employs TRBV18 and TRBJ2-3; 11 bases match TRBD2. The V and J ends lost 2 bases and 0 bases, in that order; junction bases with no gene match: 10. Germline-derived CDR1 and CDR2 are KGHSH and LQKENI. The CDR3 spans 19 residues. The CDR3 DNA is TGTGCCAGCTCACCAATTCTAACTAGCGGGGGATCTAGCACAGATACGCAGTATTTT. It specifies CASSPILTSGGSSTDTQYF.

This chain uses TRBV19 with TRBJ1-1, with D perhaps TRBD1 (6 bases). The CDR3 has 18 residues. Looked up from germline, CDR1 is LNHDA and CDR2 is SQIVND (reference sequence). Deletions cut 6 bases from V and 0 bases from J, with 23 bases between. The CDR3 DNA reads as TGTGCCAGTAGCGGCACAGACAGGAGTACCTTCATGAACACTGAAGCTTTCTTT. This translates into CASSGTDRSTFMNTEAFF.

The chain couples TRBV4-1 to TRBJ2-1; 9 bases agree with TRBD1. V shed 4 bases and J 1 base; nucleotides not matched to a gene: 11. Germline V gene sequence: CDR1 MGHRA, CDR2 YSYEKL. The CDR3 has 18 amino acids. The CDR3 sequence is CASSLRDRAIVSYNEQFF. As DNA, the CDR3 is TGCGCCAGCAGCCTCCGGGACAGGGCTATCGTATCCTACAATGAGCAGTTCTTC.

This clone was seen just once. V gene TRBV7-9 combines with J gene TRBJ1-2, with D possibly being TRBD1 (5 bases). The CDR3 has 13 residues. V was cut by 6 bases and J by 4 bases, with 12 bases left in between. Germline V lookup: CDR1 SEHNR, CDR2 FQNEAQ (reference sequence). In nucleotides, the CDR3 is TGTGCCAGCAGGAAGCCAGGGCGCTATGGCTACACCTTC. Its protein product is CASRKPGRYGYTF. The complete variable domain, with remaining parts taken from reference TRBV7-9 and TRBJ1-2, reads DTGVSQNPRHKITKRGQNVTFRCDPISEHNRLYWYRQTLGQGPEFLTYFQNEAQLEKSRLLSDRFSAERPKGSFSTLEIQRTEQGDSAMYLCASRKPGRYGYTFGSGTRLTVV.

The V call is TRBV5-1, the J call TRBJ1-6; D gene ambiguous. The CDR3 runs 14 residues. Germline V gene lookup returns CDR1 SGHRS and CDR2 YFSETQ. V lost 4 bases to trimming and J lost 10 bases, with 15 bases between them. CDR3 protein: CASSLGTSGSPLHF. DNA of the CDR3: TGCGCCAGCAGCCTGGGAACCTCGGGGTCACCCCTCCACTTT. The full variable domain, completed using reference TRBV5-1 and TRBJ1-6, is KAGVTQTPRYLIKTRGQQVTLSCSPISGHRSVSWYQQTPGQGLQFLFEYFSETQRNKGNFPGRFSGRQFSNSRSEMNVSTLELGDSALYLCASSLGTSGSPLHFGNGTRLTVT.

The chain uses TRBV3-1 (or the pseudogene TRBV3-2) and TRBJ1-1, with 8 bases aligning to TRBD1. Trimming at V came to 4 bases and at J to 0 bases, leaving 13 bases not matched to a gene. The CDR3 totals 18 residues. In germline, CDR1 is LGHDT, CDR2 YNNKEL (reference sequence). The CDR3 protein is CASSRGLGQGVMNTEAFF. CDR3 sequence (DNA): TGTGCCAGCAGCCGCGGTTTAGGACAGGGCGTCATGAACACTGAAGCTTTCTTT.

The chain joins TRBV13 to TRBJ2-3, with D tentatively TRBD2 (6 bases). Germline assignment: CDR1 PRHDT and CDR2 FYEKMQ (reference sequence). The CDR3 consists of 16 residues. V lost 3 bases and J lost 4, with 17 bases in between. CDR3 amino acids: CASSFRGLRMADTQYF. The CDR3 region has the DNA TGTGCCAGCAGCTTTCGGGGGTTAAGGATGGCAGATACGCAGTATTTT. The full variable domain, completed using reference TRBV13 and TRBJ2-3, is AAGVIQSPRHLIKEKRETATLKCYPIPRHDTVYWYQQGPGQDPQFLISFYEKMQSDKGSIPDRFSAQQFSDYHSELNMSSLELGDSALYFCASSFRGLRMADTQYFGPGTRLTVL.

The chain employs TRBV5-5 and TRBJ2-7; TRBD2 might be the D (5 bases). CDR1 SGHKS and CDR2 YYEKEE come from the germline V gene (reference sequence). V gave up 0 bases and J gave up 1 base, with 8 bases separating them. The CDR3 totals 14 residues. Written as DNA, the CDR3 is TGTGCCAGCAGCTTGGAGGCGGGTTCCTACGAGCAGTACTTC. Translation gives CASSLEAGSYEQYF.

The J gene is TRBJ1-2, the V gene TRBV18; weak D call: TRBD1 (5 bases). This CDR3 spans 16 amino acids. Germline CDR1 KGHSH, CDR2 LQKENI. The V end lost 0 bases, the J end lost 0 bases, and 11 bases lay between the germline ends. The CDR3 DNA reads TGTGCCAGCTCACCACCGTCCCTAGGGGCTAACTATGGCTACACCTTC. It translates to CASSPPSLGANYGYTF.

This sequence joins TRBV7-8 and TRBJ2-1; 13 bases agree with TRBD2. From germline, CDR1 is SGHVS and CDR2 FQNEAQ. The CDR3 is made up of 19 amino acids. After removal of 3 bases from V and 7 bases from J, the junction contained 15 bases not matched to a gene. CDR3 sequence: CASSFSRMLTSGGANEQFF. For the CDR3, the DNA is TGTGCCAGCAGCTTCTCAAGGATGTTAACTAGCGGGGGGGCTAATGAGCAGTTCTTC.

This clone has just a few counts. The rearrangement joins TRBV2 to TRBJ2-2; 7 bases match TRBD1. V gave up 7 bases and J gave up 0 bases; unmatched junction bases: 5. Germline loops: CDR1 SNHLY, CDR2 FYNNEI. The CDR3 covers 15 residues. The CDR3 nucleotides are TGTGCCAGCACCGGGACAGATTCGAACACCGGGGAGCTGTTTTTT. Amino acids: CASTGTDSNTGELFF.

V and J are TRBV5-6 and TRBJ1-5; D unclear. Germline lookup yields CDR1 SGHDT and CDR2 YYEEEE. V dropped 3 bases and J dropped 0 bases, with 7 bases sitting between them. The CDR3 spans 14 residues. The CDR3 DNA sequence: TGTGCCAGCAGCTCGTCAGATAGCAATCAGCCCCAGCATTTT. Amino acid sequence: CASSSSDSNQPQHF. Full variable domain (remainder filled in from reference TRBV5-6 and TRBJ1-5): DAGVTQSPTHLIKTRGQQVTLRCSPKSGHDTVSWYQQALGQGPQFIFQYYEEEERQRGNFPDRFSGHQFPNYSSELNVNALLLGDSALYLCASSSSDSNQPQHFGDGTRLSIL.

The sample holds a few counts of this clone. J is TRBJ2-7 and V is TRBV7-3; D possibly corresponds to TRBD2 (5 bases). V gave up 5 bases and J gave up 1 base, with 9 bases separating them. Germline-derived CDR1 and CDR2 are SGHTA and FQGTGA. The CDR3 runs 13 residues. CDR3 residues: CASSLGLSYEQYF. DNA for the CDR3: TGTGCCAGCAGCCTCGGACTTTCCTACGAGCAGTACTTC.

The chain employs TRBV7-2 and TRBJ2-1; 11 nucleotides line up with TRBD2. Germline V gene lookup returns CDR1 SGHTA and CDR2 FQGNSA. V shed 3 bases and J 5 bases; nucleotides not matched to a gene: 3. CDR3 size: 15 residues. CDR3 sequence (DNA): TGTGCCAGCAGCTTTAGCGGGGGGGCCCACAATGAGCAGTTCTTC. Its translation: CASSFSGGAHNEQFF.

The chain recombines TRBV5-1 with TRBJ1-6; D is ambiguous. This CDR3 is built from 12 residues. The ends were cut back, 2 bases at V and 7 bases at J, with 4 bases in the middle. Germline loops: CDR1 SGHRS, CDR2 YFSETQ. CDR3 in DNA: TGCGCCAGCAGCTTTGAGAATTCACCCCTCCACTTT. Its translation: CASSFENSPLHF.

V and J are TRBV6-2 or TRBV6-3 and TRBJ2-7; TRBD1 agrees at 10 bases. The CDR3 length is 15 residues. The germline V gene has CDR1 MNHEY and CDR2 SVGEGT. Losses at the gene ends were 5 bases for V and 7 bases for J; bases not matched to a gene: 11. The CDR3: CASSPRTGGLREQYF. DNA for the CDR3: TGTGCCAGCAGTCCCCGGACAGGGGGTCTAAGGGAGCAGTACTTC.

This chain links TRBV30 with TRBJ1-2; no clear D. CDR1 and CDR2 (germline): GTSNPN, SVGIG (reference sequence). Between the trimmed V and J ends, which lost 4 bases and 5 bases, there was a span of 20 bases. The CDR3 is made up of 15 amino acids. The CDR3 region has the DNA TGTGCCTGGACCCCGGACTTCCCGCCGTGGTATGGCTACACCTTC. Its translation: CAWTPDFPPWYGYTF.

This sequence joins TRBV5-1 and TRBJ2-5; 7 nucleotides line up with TRBD1. The CDR3 covers 14 residues. The J segment lost 4 bases and the V segment lost 4 bases, leaving 7 bases of the junction unmatched. Germline CDR1 and CDR2: SGHRS and YFSETQ. CDR3 DNA sequence: TGCGCCAGCAGCCTCCAGACAGGGTCAGAGACCCAGTACTTC. This translates into CASSLQTGSETQYF.

The chain is built from TRBV14 and TRBJ1-2, with D unclear. Trimming took off 2 bases at V and 4 bases at J, with 20 bases between the two ends. Germline lookup yields CDR1 SGHDN and CDR2 FVKESK. CDR3 length: 17 amino acids. The DNA for the CDR3 is TGTGCCAGCAGCCAACCCGGAAACCCCACCGGAGGCTATGGCTACACCTTC. This gives the protein CASSQPGNPTGGYGYTF.